This T cell receptor (beta chain) was recorded in a study of OX40 agonist ivuxolimab in advanced cancers. Study summary: Every patient in dose escalation had hepatocellular carcinoma, melanoma, renal cell or head and neck cancer. Mean age approximately 66 years, range roughly 20 to 85; 82.7% male.

The protocol was immunoSEQ multiplex PCR, while the TCRdb copy is restricted to in-frame clones and leaves out a portion. The sample holds about 20,000 clones; about 80% are singletons and the top ten take around 20%. V gave up 0 bases and J gave up 8 bases, with 10 bases separating them. The germline V gene encodes CDR1 LNHNV and CDR2 YYDKDF (reference sequence). The CDR3 consists of 14 residues. The material was CD4+ or CD8+ T cells sorted from blood, obtained in a trial of the OX40 agonist ivuxolimab. This TCR derives from an adult with an advanced solid tumor such as melanoma, head and neck, liver or kidney cancer. This chain connects TRBV15 to TRBJ2-2, with D tentatively TRBD2 (5 bases). CDR3 sequence (DNA): TGTGCCACCAGCAGAGATAAGGAGGCTGGGGAGCTGTTTTTT. It encodes CATSRDKEAGELFF.